The 21 T cell receptor beta chains below all came from one sample that was sequenced in a study of OX40 agonist ivuxolimab in advanced cancers. Clones were read by immunoSEQ multiplex PCR, and TCRdb kept only the in-frame ones, dropping some. Altogether some 80,000 clones are present, more than 90% being singletons, with the ten largest covering roughly 5%. The source material was CD4+ or CD8+ T cells sorted from blood, sampled in a trial of the OX40 agonist ivuxolimab. All receptors derive from an adult with an advanced solid tumor such as melanoma, head and neck, liver or kidney cancer.

The chain links TRBV7-9 to TRBJ2-2, with D perhaps TRBD1 (6 bases). This CDR3 is built from 15 residues. The germline V and J ends were trimmed by 5 bases and 5 bases, with 15 bases remaining between them. The germline V gene encodes CDR1 SEHNR and CDR2 FQNEAQ (reference sequence). For the CDR3, the DNA is TGTGCCAGCAGCCTCAGGGGACAAACAACCGGGGAGCTGTTTTTT. This encodes CASSLRGQTTGELFF.

The gene calls are TRBV6-5 and TRBJ2-1; 8 nucleotides match TRBD2. After removal of 9 bases from V and 9 bases from J, the junction contained 10 bases not matched to a gene. The CDR3 runs to 13 residues. The germline V gene encodes CDR1 MNHEY and CDR2 SVGAGI. The CDR3 DNA is TGTGCCAGTACTAGCGGCACGGGGGGTGAGCAGTTCTTC. Protein sequence: CASTSGTGGEQFF.

J is TRBJ2-3 and V is TRBV11-3, with D hard to call. With 5 bases removed from V and 4 bases from J, the gap between germline ends came to 16 bases. The germline CDR1 and CDR2 sequences are SGHNT and YENEEA. The CDR3 sequence is 15 residues long. The CDR3: CASSPFQTTSDTQYF. CDR3 DNA sequence: TGTGCCAGCAGCCCTTTTCAGACCACTTCAGATACGCAGTATTTT.

The chain couples TRBV27 to TRBJ2-2; D remains ambiguous. The germline gives CDR1 MNHEY, CDR2 SMNVEV (reference sequence). This CDR3 is 12 amino acids long. V lost 6 bases, J lost 5 bases, and 7 bases lay in between. CDR3 protein: CASSLRTGELFF. In DNA, the CDR3 is TGTGCCAGCAGCCTGAGAACCGGGGAGCTGTTTTTT.

The V call is TRBV19, the J call TRBJ1-2; D unresolved. Germline V gene sequence: CDR1 LNHDA, CDR2 SQIVND (reference sequence). Trimming pared 3 bases from V and 6 bases from J, leaving 14 bases between. This CDR3 has 14 residues. In DNA, the CDR3 is TGTGCCAGTAGTATCGCCGGACGACCCGATGGCTACACCTTC. It translates to CASSIAGRPDGYTF.

The chain is built from TRBV4-3 and TRBJ1-1; TRBD1 agrees at 7 bases. The CDR3 is 15 residues long. Unmatched junction bases numbered 11, after V lost 0 bases and J lost 10 bases. The germline V gene has CDR1 LGHNA and CDR2 YSLEER. The CDR3 region has the DNA TGCGCCAGCAGCCAAGATCTTAACAGGGGTGGGACAGCTTTCTTT. Encoded protein: CASSQDLNRGGTAFF.

V is TRBV5-1 and J is TRBJ1-2; 7 nucleotides agree with TRBD1. The CDR3 extends over 14 amino acids. Germline V gene sequence: CDR1 SGHRS, CDR2 YFSETQ. J was trimmed by 2 bases and V by 4 bases; bases with no gene match: 5. CDR3 residues: CASSEGDRNYGYTF. CDR3 DNA: TGCGCCAGCAGCGAAGGGGACAGAAACTATGGCTACACCTTC.

This chain joins TRBV7-2 and TRBJ2-3; 10 nucleotides line up with TRBD2. The CDR3 contains 16 residues. Looked up from germline, CDR1 is SGHTA and CDR2 is FQGNSA. V shed 5 bases and J 6 bases; nucleotides not matched to a gene: 11. CDR3 protein: CASSRARASGSDTQYF. In nucleotides, the CDR3 is TGTGCCAGCAGCCGCGCCCGGGCTAGCGGGAGTGATACGCAGTATTTT.

This clone was observed once. The chain carries TRBV28 and TRBJ2-7, with 9 positions matching TRBD1. The CDR3 is 14 amino acids. Germline V gene lookup returns CDR1 MDHEN and CDR2 SYDVKM. The V segment lost 4 bases and the J segment 7 bases; nucleotides outside the gene matches: 8. CDR3 loop: CASSWDRATGEQYF. As DNA, the CDR3 is TGTGCCAGCAGTTGGGACAGGGCGACAGGGGAGCAGTACTTC. Looking up the rest from reference TRBV28 and TRBJ2-7 gives the full variable domain: DVKVTQSSRYLVKRTGEKVFLECVQDMDHENMFWYRQDPGLGLRLIYFSYDVKMKEKGDIPEGYSVSREKKERFSLILESASTNQTSMYLCASSWDRATGEQYFGPGTRLTVT.

This sequence joins TRBV29-1 and TRBJ1-4; D is unclear. The V gene lost 7 bases and the J gene lost 0 bases, with 12 bases spanning the gap. This CDR3 region has 14 residues. The germline V gene has CDR1 SQVTM and CDR2 ANQGSEA. CDR3: CSASRAATNEKLFF. The CDR3 DNA follows: TGCAGCGCCTCTCGGGCAGCAACTAATGAAAAACTGTTTTTT.

The V call is TRBV5-1, the J call TRBJ1-1; D call uncertain. Trimming removed 4 bases at V and 2 bases at J, with 15 bases between. Per germline, CDR1 SGHRS and CDR2 YFSETQ. The CDR3 runs to 15 residues. The CDR3 region is CASSDTRTVNTEAFF. As DNA, the CDR3 is TGCGCCAGCAGCGATACAAGGACGGTCAACACTGAAGCTTTCTTT.

The rearrangement joins TRBV2 to TRBJ1-6; 8 bases map to TRBD1. CDR3 size: 15 residues. V shed 6 bases and J 5 bases; nucleotides not matched to a gene: 6. CDR1 and CDR2 (germline): SNHLY, FYNNEI. CDR3 sequence reads: CASRGQGGNNSPLHF. The DNA for the CDR3 is TGTGCCAGCAGAGGACAGGGAGGAAATAATTCACCCCTCCACTTT.

This clone was counted once. DNA for the CDR3: TGTGCCAGCAGCTCCCTCGGGGGCGGGGAGCTGTTTTTT. This sequence encodes CASSSLGGGELFF. The chain carries TRBV11-3 and TRBJ2-2; D possibly corresponds to TRBD2 (6 bases). The V end was cut by 4 bases, the J end by 7 bases, with 10 bases between. The germline CDR1 and CDR2 sequences are SGHNT and YENEEA. This CDR3 has 13 residues.

This chain uses TRBV6-5 with TRBJ1-1; D is unclear. The CDR3 length is 15 residues. Germline CDR1 MNHEY, CDR2 SVGAGI. V lost 8 bases to trimming and J lost 0 bases, with 16 bases between them. The CDR3 loop is CASRSWRSMNTEAFF. CDR3 nucleotides: TGTGCCAGCCGGTCCTGGAGGAGCATGAACACTGAAGCTTTCTTT.

The chain couples TRBV7-8 to TRBJ1-5; D is possibly TRBD1 (5 bases). Deletions cut 0 bases from V and 1 base from J, with 13 bases between. The V gene's germline CDR1 is SGHVS and CDR2 FQNEAQ. The CDR3 is 17 amino acids. The CDR3 DNA reads TGTGCCAGCAGCTTAGCGGGACCAGGTTTGAGCAATCAGCCCCAGCATTTT. Its translation is CASSLAGPGLSNQPQHF. The full variable domain, completed using reference TRBV7-8 and TRBJ1-5, is GAGVSQSPRYKVAKRGQDVALRCDPISGHVSLFWYQQALGQGPEFLTYFQNEAQLDKSGLPSDRFFAERPEGSVSTLKIQRTQQEDSAVYLCASSLAGPGLSNQPQHFGDGTRLSIL.

This sequence joins TRBV11-3 and TRBJ1-1; D unclear. Trimming took off 11 bases at V and 2 bases at J, with 9 bases between the two ends. CDR1 and CDR2 from the germline V gene are SGHNT and YENEEA. The CDR3 covers 11 residues. The CDR3: CAAEINTEAFF. CDR3 DNA: TGTGCCGCCGAAATCAACACTGAAGCTTTCTTT.

In nucleotides, the CDR3 is TGTGCCAGCAGCCCGTGGACAGGTCCCTACGAGCAGTACTTC. This sequence encodes CASSPWTGPYEQYF. The genes are TRBV7-9 and TRBJ2-7, with 7 bases that match TRBD1. Trimming cost V 5 bases and J 2 bases; bases outside gene matches: 6. The CDR3 consists of 14 residues. CDR1 and CDR2 from the germline V gene are SEHNR and FQNEAQ (reference sequence).

This rearrangement joins TRBV18 to TRBJ2-7; 7 bases are a match to TRBD1. This CDR3 is 13 amino acids long. V shed 5 bases and J 2 bases; nucleotides not matched to a gene: 3. Per the germline V gene, CDR1 is KGHSH and CDR2 is LQKENI. This chain's CDR3 is CASSRDSPYEQYF. Here the CDR3 DNA reads TGTGCCAGCTCAAGGGACAGTCCCTACGAGCAGTACTTC.

J is TRBJ1-3 and V is TRBV15, with D perhaps matching TRBD1 (5 bases). Trimming pared 3 bases from V and 0 bases from J, leaving 9 bases between. There are 15 residues in the CDR3. Germline CDR1 LNHNV, CDR2 YYDKDF (reference sequence). In DNA, the CDR3 is TGTGCCACCAGCAGGGGACCCGCCTCTGGAAACACCATATATTTT. It encodes CATSRGPASGNTIYF.

The V and J genes are TRBV7-6 and TRBJ2-1; D is possibly TRBD2 (5 bases). The V and J ends lost 5 bases and 10 bases respectively, with 15 bases between them. The CDR3 runs to 13 residues. The germline V gene has CDR1 SGHVS and CDR2 FNYEAQ. The CDR3: CASSPTSLGEQFF. For the CDR3, the DNA is TGTGCCAGCAGCCCCACTAGTTTGGGGGAGCAGTTCTTC.

This chain links TRBV27 with TRBJ1-2; a weak D match, TRBD1 (5 bases). The CDR3 spans 13 residues. The V gene lost 5 bases and the J gene lost 2 bases, with 9 bases spanning the gap. Germline V gives CDR1 MNHEY, CDR2 SMNVEV (reference sequence). CDR3: CASSKRGNYGYTF. The CDR3 DNA is TGTGCCAGCAGTAAAAGGGGAAACTATGGCTACACCTTC.